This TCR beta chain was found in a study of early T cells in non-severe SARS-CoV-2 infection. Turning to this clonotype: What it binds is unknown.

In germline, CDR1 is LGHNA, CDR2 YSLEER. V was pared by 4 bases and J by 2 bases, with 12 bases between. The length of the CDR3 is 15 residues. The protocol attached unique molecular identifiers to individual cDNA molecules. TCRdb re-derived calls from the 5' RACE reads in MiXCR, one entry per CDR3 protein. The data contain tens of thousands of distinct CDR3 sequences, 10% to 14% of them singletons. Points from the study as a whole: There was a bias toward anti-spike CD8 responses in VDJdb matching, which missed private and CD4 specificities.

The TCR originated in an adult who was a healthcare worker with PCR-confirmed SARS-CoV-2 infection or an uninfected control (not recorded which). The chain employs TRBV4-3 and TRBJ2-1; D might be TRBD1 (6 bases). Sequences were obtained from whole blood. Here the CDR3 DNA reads TGCGCCAGCAGCCCCACCACAGGGCCCTACAATGAGCAGTTCTTC. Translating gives CASSPTTGPYNEQFF.